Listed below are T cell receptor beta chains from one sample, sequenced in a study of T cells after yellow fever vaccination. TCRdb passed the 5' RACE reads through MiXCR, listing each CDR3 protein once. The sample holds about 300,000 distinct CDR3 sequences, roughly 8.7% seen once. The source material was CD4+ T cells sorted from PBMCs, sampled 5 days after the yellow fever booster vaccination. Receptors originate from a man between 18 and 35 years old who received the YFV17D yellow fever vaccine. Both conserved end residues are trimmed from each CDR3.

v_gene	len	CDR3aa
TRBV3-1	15	ASSQPTGRGPTGELF
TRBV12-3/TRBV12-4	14	ASSLGGVGMNTEAF
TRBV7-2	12	ASSFRQGGTEAF
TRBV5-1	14	ASSLDGRVSGNEQF
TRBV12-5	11	ASGSMGTGTQY
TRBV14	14	ASSLLPRTANSPLH
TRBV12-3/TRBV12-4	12	ASSPDQSNQPQH
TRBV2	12	ASTTSGGSDTQY
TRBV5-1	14	ASSLERSSATDTQY
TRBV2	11	ASTYRSSYEQY
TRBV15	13	ATSIQGSPTDTQY
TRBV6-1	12	ASSEGGNNYGYT
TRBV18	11	ASSPDMNTEAF
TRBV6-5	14	ASSSSPGGGNQPQH
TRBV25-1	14	ASSAPGGSRGYGYT
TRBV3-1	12	ASSLGTYNEKLF
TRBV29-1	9	SPLNGGTQY
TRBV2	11	ASSDRGIYEQY
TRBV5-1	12	ASSLATAHYGYT
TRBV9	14	ASSVMTSGAINEQF
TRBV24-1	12	ATSDTRVGNEQF
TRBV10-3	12	AISTGTSVDTQY
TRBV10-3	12	AIMGRRRGTEAF
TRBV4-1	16	ASSQEASGDMNTGELF
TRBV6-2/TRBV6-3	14	ASSKRTDLRENIQY
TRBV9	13	ASSDSGGAGNEQF
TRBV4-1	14	ASSPDRGSRTGELF
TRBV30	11	AWSRGTSYEQY
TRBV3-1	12	ASSYQGIRNEQY
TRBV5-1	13	ASSLRSGANTEAF